Listed below are T cell receptor beta chains from one sample, sequenced in a study of T cell responses to AZD1222 COVID-19 vaccine. Assay used: immunoSEQ multiplex PCR; TCRdb lists only in-frame clones, some missing. The sample lists 90,000 to 120,000 clones, about 93% occurring once. This sample comprised peripheral blood, obtained on day 0 of AZD1222 vaccination. Source of these receptors: an adult in good health. Each CDR3 is given with its conserved first and last residue. D genes are given only for firm matches. A row's size may be missing; if present it is once, few, many or a size class.

d_gene	j_gene	abundance	v_gene	CDR3nt	CDR3aa
NA	TRBJ2-1	NA	TRBV3-1/TRBV3-2	TGTGCCAGCAGCCCTAATCTTCGGATCTCCTACAATGAGCAGTTCTTC	CASSPNLRISYNEQFF
NA	TRBJ1-1	NA	TRBV27	TGTGCCAGCAGCTCCGGTGGTTTATTCTACCCTGAAGCTTTCTTT	CASSSGGLFYPEAFF
NA	TRBJ1-1	NA	TRBV7-9	TGTGCCAGCAGCTTAGGGGGAGTCACTGAAGCTTTCTTT	CASSLGGVTEAFF
NA	TRBJ2-7	once	TRBV13	TGTGCCAGCAGCTTTCCGGGGACCTACGAGCAGTACTTC	CASSFPGTYEQYF
NA	TRBJ1-1	NA	TRBV30	TGTGCCTGGTTTGGGGGCAGACATATGAACACTGAAGCTTTCTTT	CAWFGGRHMNTEAFF
TRBD2	TRBJ2-3	NA	TRBV7-6	TGTGCCAGCAGCTTAGCCCCCGTGGGGACTAGCAGCACAGATACGCAGTATTTT	CASSLAPVGTSSTDTQYF
NA	TRBJ2-1	NA	TRBV18	TGTGCCAGCTCACCCGAGGGCAGGGCTGAGCAGTTCTTC	CASSPEGRAEQFF
NA	TRBJ1-1	NA	TRBV5-1	TGCGCCAGCAGTTCGCAAGGGGGAGGAAGCACTGAAGCTTTCTTT	CASSSQGGGSTEAFF
NA	TRBJ1-5	NA	TRBV2	TGTGCCAGCAGAAAAGACATTTCCAATCAGCCCCAGCATTTT	CASRKDISNQPQHF
NA	TRBJ2-3	NA	TRBV7-8	TGTGCCAGCAGCTCGGCTAGGGCTCCCGCCAATACGCAGTATTTT	CASSSARAPANTQYF
NA	TRBJ2-5	NA	TRBV20-1	TGCAGTGCTAGAGATCAAGAGACCCAGTACTTC	CSARDQETQYF
TRBD2	TRBJ2-3	NA	TRBV2	TGTGCCAGCAGGGGGCGGACTAGCGTAGATACGCAGTATTTT	CASRGRTSVDTQYF
NA	TRBJ1-2	NA	TRBV30	TGTGCCTGGAGGGCGTCCGCGAACCTCGGCTACACCTTC	CAWRASANLGYTF
NA	TRBJ2-2	NA	TRBV4-3	TGCGCCAGCAGCCAAGATCTAGGGTTTGAGGGGGAGCTGTTTTTT	CASSQDLGFEGELFF
NA	TRBJ1-1	few	TRBV7-2	TGTGCCAGCAGCTTGAGTGGGGGTGGGACTGAAGCTTTCTTT	CASSLSGGGTEAFF
NA	TRBJ2-7	NA	TRBV12-3/TRBV12-4	TGTGCCAGCAGTTCCCTTGGGGGCTACGAGCAGTACTTC	CASSSLGGYEQYF
NA	TRBJ1-3	NA	TRBV18	TGTGCCAGCTCACCAAAATTCGGCAACTTTGGAAACACCATATATTTT	CASSPKFGNFGNTIYF
TRBD2	TRBJ2-1	NA	TRBV19	TGTGCCAGTAGTATTAGGGTTCTAGCGGGGGGTACCTACAATGAGCAGTTCTTC	CASSIRVLAGGTYNEQFF
NA	TRBJ2-5	NA	TRBV5-1	TGCGCCAGCAGATTACGGGTTCCCCGTGAGACCCAGTACTTC	CASRLRVPRETQYF
NA	TRBJ2-1	NA	TRBV5-6	TGTGCCAGCAGCTCCCCAAGGGGAGGTGTTCGAGACAATGAGCAGTTCTTC	CASSSPRGGVRDNEQFF
NA	TRBJ2-7	NA	TRBV5-8	TGTGCCAGCAGCTTCCAGGGAGGCGACTACGAGCAGTACTTC	CASSFQGGDYEQYF
NA	TRBJ1-5	once	TRBV7-9	TGTGCCAGCAGCGAGGGACATCGCAATCAGCCCCAGCATTTT	CASSEGHRNQPQHF
TRBD1	TRBJ2-2	NA	TRBV6-5	TGTGCCAGCAGTTACTCAGGACAGGGGTCCGGGGAGCTGTTTTTT	CASSYSGQGSGELFF
NA	TRBJ2-1	NA	TRBV21-1	TGTGCCAGCACCGGGACAGGGGAGCAATATGAGCAGTTCTTC	CASTGTGEQYEQFF
NA	TRBJ2-5	few	TRBV11-2	TGTGCCAGCAGCTTAGATCGGCCACAACAAGAGACCCAGTACTTC	CASSLDRPQQETQYF
NA	TRBJ1-5	NA	TRBV7-6	TGTGCCAGCAGCTTAGGCGGAGGACTCAAGAGCAATCAGCCCCAGCATTTT	CASSLGGGLKSNQPQHF
NA	TRBJ2-1	NA	TRBV23-1	TGCGCCAGCAGTCAGGGGTCACAGGGAAGCAATGAGCAGTTCTTC	CASSQGSQGSNEQFF
TRBD2	TRBJ2-3	NA	TRBV7-2	TGTGCCAGCAGCACTGAGCGGGGGGGCTGGACAGATACGCAGTATTTT	CASSTERGGWTDTQYF
TRBD1	TRBJ1-3	NA	TRBV10-3	TGTGCCATCAGCCACGGGACAGGACTCTCTGGAAACACCATATATTTT	CAISHGTGLSGNTIYF
TRBD1	TRBJ1-6	NA	TRBV7-9	TGTGCCAGCAGTCCCGACAGGGTGGTTTCACCCCTCCACTTT	CASSPDRVVSPLHF
TRBD2	TRBJ2-7	NA	TRBV7-2	TGTGCCAGCAGCTCGCGGACTAGCGGGGTCGTCTACGAGCAGTACTTC	CASSSRTSGVVYEQYF
TRBD1	TRBJ2-7	NA	TRBV10-3	TGTGCCATCAGTGAGTCCCCCCCGGGACAGGGGTTCGAGCAGTACTTC	CAISESPPGQGFEQYF
TRBD1	TRBJ2-1	NA	TRBV7-9	TGTGCCAGCAGCACTCTAACGACAGGGAAAGTGTACAATGAGCAGTTCTTC	CASSTLTTGKVYNEQFF
TRBD2	TRBJ2-7	NA	TRBV30	TGTGCCTGGCGGCGGGGGAGGGACGAGCAGTACTTC	CAWRRGRDEQYF
TRBD2	TRBJ2-7	NA	TRBV5-1	TGCGCCAGCAGCTCCCAGGTCGGACTAGCGGGGACCTACGAGCAGTACTTC	CASSSQVGLAGTYEQYF
NA	TRBJ1-4	NA	TRBV9	TGTGCCAGCAGCGAGGGGGAAACAGGTCCCGACGAAAAACTGTTTTTT	CASSEGETGPDEKLFF
NA	TRBJ2-2	NA	TRBV7-9	TGTGCCAGCAGCCCTCAGGGGACCGGGGAGCTGTTTTTT	CASSPQGTGELFF
NA	TRBJ1-1	NA	TRBV5-1	TGCGCCAGCAGCTTGATGGCAGGGGACTCTGAAGCTTTCTTT	CASSLMAGDSEAFF
NA	TRBJ1-1	few	TRBV29-1	TGCAGCGTTGAGCTCCGGTTGGGGGGGCAGGAAGCTTTCTTT	CSVELRLGGQEAFF
NA	TRBJ1-5	once	TRBV28	TGTGCCAGCAGTTTGTCAGGGATCAATCAGCCCCAGCATTTT	CASSLSGINQPQHF
NA	TRBJ1-3	NA	TRBV7-2	TGTGCCAGCAGCCCGGGACCGTCAGGCTCTGGAAACACCATATATTTT	CASSPGPSGSGNTIYF
NA	TRBJ2-2	NA	TRBV29-1	TGCAGCGCCCTTGGGACATACACCGGGGAGCTGTTTTTT	CSALGTYTGELFF
NA	TRBJ1-1	NA	TRBV30	TGTGCCTGGAGTGTACACGGGGGGACTGAAGCTTTCTTT	CAWSVHGGTEAFF
NA	TRBJ1-4	NA	TRBV5-1	TGCGCCAGCAGCTTACAGGGTACTAATGAAAAACTGTTTTTT	CASSLQGTNEKLFF
NA	TRBJ2-7	NA	TRBV29-1	TGCAGCGCCCGGCGGGCGGAATACGAGCAGTACTTC	CSARRAEYEQYF
NA	TRBJ2-2	NA	TRBV10-1	TGCGCCAGCAGTGAGTCGCAAGGGGCCGACACCGGGGAGCTGTTTTTT	CASSESQGADTGELFF
NA	TRBJ1-5	once	TRBV6-4	TGTGCCAGCAGTTTTAATAGCAATCAGCCCCAGCATTTT	CASSFNSNQPQHF
NA	TRBJ1-6	NA	TRBV18	TGTGCCAGCTCACCATCGTTCGACGGGCGCCTCCACTTT	CASSPSFDGRLHF
NA	TRBJ1-1	NA	TRBV6-2/TRBV6-3	TGTGCCAGCAGCGAACAGGGACCACTGAGGGAAGCTTTCTTT	CASSEQGPLREAFF
NA	TRBJ1-5	once	TRBV19	TGTGCCAGCAGGGGTTCGGGGAATCAGCCCCAGCATTTT	CASRGSGNQPQHF
NA	TRBJ2-7	NA	TRBV6-5	TGTGCCAGCAGTTCCATCGGACCATCCTACGAGCAGTACTTC	CASSSIGPSYEQYF
TRBD1	TRBJ1-6	NA	TRBV3-1/TRBV3-2	TGTGCCAGCAGCCCCTTCGGGACAGCCAACAGAGAACCCCTCCACTTT	CASSPFGTANREPLHF
NA	TRBJ1-5	NA	TRBV6-5	TGTGCCAGCAGTTACCAGGCAGTCGGTCACAATCAGCCCCAGCATTTT	CASSYQAVGHNQPQHF
TRBD1	TRBJ1-6	once	TRBV4-1	TGCGCCAGCAGCCAAGACAGGGGGCAGGGTAATGCACCCCTCCACTTT	CASSQDRGQGNAPLHF
NA	TRBJ1-2	NA	TRBV6-5	TGTGCCAGCAGTTACTCGACGGGTGGCTACACCTTC	CASSYSTGGYTF